This T cell receptor beta chain was captured by sequencing in a study of blood T cell repertoires in COVID-19. Original handling: Reference gene primer amplification yielded estimated nucleated cell counts. TCRdb's copy holds only in-frame clones and misses some; the assay was immunoSEQ multiplex PCR. V and J calls and clone size are copied from that table; D and trimming were computed from the DNA. Of 97,000 or so clones in the sample, about nine tenths were seen once. The V segment lost 7 bases and the J segment 6 bases; nucleotides outside the gene matches: 7. This CDR3 comprises 15 residues. Germline V gives CDR1 MNHEY, CDR2 SVGAGI.

The source is a woman aged 45-59 years with COVID-19, enrolled during active disease. The chain is built from TRBV6-5 and TRBJ2-1; 12 positions agree with TRBD2. The specimen sequenced was peripheral blood. CDR3 amino acids: CASTPLAGGSNEQFF. The CDR3 coding sequence is TGTGCCAGCACCCCACTAGCGGGGGGTAGCAATGAGCAGTTCTTC.